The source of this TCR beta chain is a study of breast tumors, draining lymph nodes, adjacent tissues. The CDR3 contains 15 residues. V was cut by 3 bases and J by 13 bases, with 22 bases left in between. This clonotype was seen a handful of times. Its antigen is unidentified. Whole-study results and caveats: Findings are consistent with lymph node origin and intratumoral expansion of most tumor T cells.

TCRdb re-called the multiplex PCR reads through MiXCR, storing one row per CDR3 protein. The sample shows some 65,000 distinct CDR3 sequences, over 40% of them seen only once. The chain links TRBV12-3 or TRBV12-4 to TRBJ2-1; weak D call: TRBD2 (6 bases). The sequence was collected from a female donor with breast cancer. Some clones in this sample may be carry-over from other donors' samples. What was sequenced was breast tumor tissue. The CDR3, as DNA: TGTGCCAGCAGTTTCGTGGGGGGTCGGTCGGTACAACAGTTCTTC. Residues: CASSFVGGRSVQQFF.